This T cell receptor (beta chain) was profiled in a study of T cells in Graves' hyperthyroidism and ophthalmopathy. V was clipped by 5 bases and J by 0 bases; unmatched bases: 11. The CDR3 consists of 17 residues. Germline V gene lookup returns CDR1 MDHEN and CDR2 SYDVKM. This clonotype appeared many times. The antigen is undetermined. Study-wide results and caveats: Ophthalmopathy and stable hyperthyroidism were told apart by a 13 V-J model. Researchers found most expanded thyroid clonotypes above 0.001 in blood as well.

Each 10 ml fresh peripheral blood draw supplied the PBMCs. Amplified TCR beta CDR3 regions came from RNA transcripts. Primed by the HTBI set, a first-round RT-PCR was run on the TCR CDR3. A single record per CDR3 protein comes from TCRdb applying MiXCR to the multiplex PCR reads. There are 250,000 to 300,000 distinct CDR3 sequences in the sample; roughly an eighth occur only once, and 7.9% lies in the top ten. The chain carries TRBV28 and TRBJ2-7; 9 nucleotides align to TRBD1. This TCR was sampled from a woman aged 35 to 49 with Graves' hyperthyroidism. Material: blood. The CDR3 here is CASSLKTTGGYSYEQYF. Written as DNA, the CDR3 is TGTGCCAGCAGTCTCAAAACCACAGGGGGCTACTCCTACGAGCAGTACTTC. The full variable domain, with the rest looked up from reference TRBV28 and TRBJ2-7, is DVKVTQSSRYLVKRTGEKVFLECVQDMDHENMFWYRQDPGLGLRLIYFSYDVKMKEKGDIPEGYSVSREKKERFSLILESASTNQTSMYLCASSLKTTGGYSYEQYFGPGTRLTVT.